One sample yielded the 15 T cell receptor beta chains listed below, sequenced in a study of shared clonotypes between healthy human individuals. Repertoires were generated with immunoSEQ multiplex PCR, while TCRdb's copy carries only in-frame clones and drops some. The table shows roughly 1 million clones, with about 76% occurring only once. Sample: memory CD4+ T cells sorted from blood. Noted subset: CD45RA-negative fraction. The source is a man aged 18-30 years in good health.

This clone was detected ten times or more. Other DNA variants within this sample encode the same CDR3. This rearrangement joins TRBV10-3 to TRBJ2-5; 12 bases align to TRBD2. The trim removed 11 bases at V and 3 bases at J, leaving 7 bases unmatched. The germline V gene has CDR1 ENHRY and CDR2 SYGVKD. This CDR3 comprises 14 residues. CDR3 nucleotides: TGTGCCTCCCAGAGGACTAGCGGGGAAGAGACCCAGTACTTC. Its translation is CASQRTSGEETQYF.

The chain couples TRBV6-6 to TRBJ2-7; 9 bases map to TRBD1. The germline V gene encodes CDR1 MNHNY and CDR2 SVGAGI (reference sequence). This CDR3 region has 15 residues. J gave up 0 bases and V 7 bases, and 7 bases lay outside the gene matches. CDR3 in DNA: TGTGCCAGCATCCTAAGGGGACAGGGCTCCTACGAGCAGTACTTC. It specifies CASILRGQGSYEQYF.

The chain links TRBV6-1 to TRBJ1-1; D is possibly TRBD1 (5 bases). This CDR3 contains 13 residues. Germline V lookup: CDR1 MNHNS, CDR2 SASEGT. The germline V and J ends were trimmed by 5 bases and 2 bases, with 9 bases remaining between them. The CDR3 region is CASSQGVNTEAFF. CDR3 nucleotides: TGTGCCAGCAGTCAAGGGGTAAACACTGAAGCTTTCTTT.

The rearrangement links TRBV28 to TRBJ1-6, with TRBD1 matching over 7 bases. Unmatched junction bases numbered 11, after V lost 5 bases and J lost 10 bases. The CDR3 extends over 15 amino acids. CDR1 is MDHEN, CDR2 SYDVKM, per germline. The CDR3, as DNA: TGTGCCAGCAGTCCCGTCGACAGGGATGGGTCACCCCTCCACTTT. This gives the protein CASSPVDRDGSPLHF.

V and J are TRBV10-2 and TRBJ2-5; D gene ambiguous. Germline CDR1 and CDR2: WSHSY and SAAADI. The V gene lost 0 bases and the J gene lost 6 bases, with 5 bases spanning the gap. The CDR3 totals 12 residues. CDR3 coding DNA: TGCGCCAGCAGTGAGTCTGCGAAGACCCAGTACTTC. Translating it yields CASSESAKTQYF.

V gene TRBV10-3 combines with J gene TRBJ2-3; D is possibly TRBD2 (5 bases). CDR1 and CDR2 from the germline V gene are ENHRY and SYGVKD. V was clipped by 4 bases and J by 4 bases, with 12 bases between them. This CDR3 comprises 14 residues. The DNA of the CDR3 is TGTGCCATCAGTGGACGGGGTGGTCCAGATACGCAGTATTTT. Its protein product is CAISGRGGPDTQYF.

The V and J genes are TRBV18 and TRBJ2-5, with TRBD2 matching over 8 bases. CDR1 and CDR2 (germline): KGHSH, LQKENI. The CDR3 spans 16 residues. V lost 3 bases to trimming and J lost 4 bases; unmatched junction nucleotides: 10. The CDR3 is CASSPGSAGVGETQYF. The CDR3 coding sequence is TGTGCCAGCTCACCCGGTTCAGCGGGAGTCGGAGAGACCCAGTACTTC.

The V and J genes are TRBV11-2 and TRBJ2-7; TRBD1 might be the D (6 bases). Trimming removed 4 bases from V and 2 bases from J, with 12 bases in between. The CDR3 is made up of 14 amino acids. Per the germline V gene, CDR1 is SGHAT and CDR2 is FQNNGV. The CDR3 reads CASSSHGTPYEQYF. The CDR3 bases are TGTGCCAGCAGCTCCCATGGGACACCCTACGAGCAGTACTTC.

A single count supports this clone. The rearrangement joins TRBV11-2 to TRBJ1-2; 7 nucleotides line up with TRBD1. The CDR3 has 14 amino acids. Germline lookup yields CDR1 SGHAT and CDR2 FQNNGV. J lost 5 bases, V lost 3 bases, and 6 bases had no gene match. This CDR3 is CASSLTGMRYGYTF. CDR3 DNA sequence: TGTGCCAGCAGCTTGACAGGGATGAGATATGGCTACACCTTC.

This chain uses TRBV7-2 with TRBJ1-1, with a weak D call TRBD1 (5 bases). This CDR3 spans 14 amino acids. Germline CDR1 SGHTA, CDR2 FQGNSA. V lost 8 bases, J lost 6 bases, and 19 bases lay in between. This chain's CDR3 is CASGRLGGKPEAFF. For the CDR3, the DNA is TGTGCCAGCGGCCGGTTGGGGGGGAAACCTGAAGCTTTCTTT.

J is TRBJ1-4 and V is TRBV6-1; D possibly corresponds to TRBD1 (5 bases). CDR1 is MNHNS and CDR2 is SASEGT in the germline V gene. Deletions cut 2 bases from V and 6 bases from J, with 16 bases between. The CDR3 has 16 amino acids. CDR3 nucleotides: TGTGCCAGCAGTGAACAGCAAAGAGGGGTCTATGAAAAACTGTTTTTT. It yields the protein CASSEQQRGVYEKLFF.

The V and J genes are TRBV9 and TRBJ2-3, with D perhaps TRBD1 (6 bases). The V end lost 2 bases, the J end lost 2 bases, and 12 bases lay between the germline ends. Germline V gene sequence: CDR1 SGDLS, CDR2 YYNGEE. The CDR3 consists of 15 residues. The DNA for the CDR3 is TGTGCCAGCAGCGTCAGACAGGACCTCACAGATACGCAGTATTTT. It encodes CASSVRQDLTDTQYF.

The chain has TRBV27 and TRBJ2-5; TRBD2 aligns across 11 bases. The ends lost 6 bases at V and 5 bases at J; junction bases unmatched: 11. This CDR3 is 16 amino acids long. Germline lookup yields CDR1 MNHEY and CDR2 SMNVEV (reference sequence). CDR3 sequence reads: CASSVGAASGRETQYF. In DNA form, the CDR3 reads TGTGCCAGCAGCGTCGGCGCAGCTAGCGGGAGGGAGACCCAGTACTTC.

The CDR3: CASSKGRLQSNQPQHF. The CDR3 DNA reads TGTGCCAGCAGCAAAGGACGCCTACAGAGCAATCAGCCCCAGCATTTT. V is TRBV21-1 and J is TRBJ1-5; TRBD1 is the table's D call and was not checked against the DNA. TRBV21-1 is reported as a pseudogene. The CDR3 has 16 residues.

The chain is built from TRBV7-2 and TRBJ1-2; D uncertain. Trimming removed 2 bases at V and 7 bases at J, with 5 bases between. Germline V gene lookup returns CDR1 SGHTA and CDR2 FQGNSA. The length of the CDR3 is 11 residues. CDR3 DNA: TGTGCCAGCAGCTTATACTCTGGCTACACCTTC. Its translation is CASSLYSGYTF.